This T cell receptor beta chain was observed in a study of cytomegalovirus exposure and HLA in healthy donors. Turning to the study itself: Falling in the Caucasian-associated ancestry cluster were approximately 84% of 398 genotyped donors. Study results and caveats: Rarity characterized most TCR sequences, yet some public TCRs appeared in many donors. Highest at DRB1 and lowest at HLA-C, TCR association rates differed among HLA loci in a later analysis.

In regard to this clone: The antigen is not known.

Losses at the gene ends were 3 bases for V and 5 bases for J; bases not matched to a gene: 6. This CDR3 has 15 amino acids. CDR1 is SGDLS and CDR2 is YYNGEE in the germline V gene. It was with 60 Vbeta and 13 Jbeta primers that the PCR ran. TCRdb keeps only in-frame clones here, not all; method: immunoSEQ multiplex PCR. The sample has fewer than 200,000 clones; about 80% are singletons. Sequencing was carried out using PBMCs. This chain connects TRBV9 to TRBJ2-7; 12 nucleotides line up with TRBD2. The TCR comes from a man aged 40-49 years in good health and CMV-seronegative. The CDR3, as DNA: TGTGCCAGCAGCGACCCCAGACTAGCGGGAGACGAGCAGTACTTC. It is translated as CASSDPRLAGDEQYF.